Listed below are T cell receptor beta chains from one sample, sequenced in a study of T cell responses to AZD1222 COVID-19 vaccine. Sequencing was performed with immunoSEQ multiplex PCR; in TCRdb, only in-frame clones are kept and a portion is missing. The data contain more than 60,000 clones, roughly 87% of them singletons. The sequenced sample was peripheral blood, obtained on day 0 of AZD1222 vaccination. The receptors originated from an adult in good health. Each CDR3 is given with its conserved first and last residue. The order of the fields is CDR3 protein, V gene, J gene.

CASSRQAANTGELFF	TRBV19	TRBJ2-2
CASSPKGGAYEQYF	TRBV5-6	TRBJ2-7
CASSLGGDPDTGELFF	TRBV7-3	TRBJ2-2
CASSYWGTYQETQYF	TRBV6-2/TRBV6-3	TRBJ2-5
CASSLQLSGRGGTDTQYF	TRBV5-1	TRBJ2-3
CASSLGPPDTQYF	TRBV5-1	TRBJ2-3
CASSLGGRGGTEAFF	TRBV27	TRBJ1-1
CASSLGREAFF	TRBV27	TRBJ1-1
CASSPLAGASGEQYF	TRBV27	TRBJ2-7
CASSPKGPGDEQYF	TRBV5-4	TRBJ2-7
CASSIVRVRETQYF	TRBV21-1	TRBJ2-5
CASSSRPSHQPQHF	TRBV7-8	TRBJ1-5
CASSTMAATEAFF	TRBV19	TRBJ1-1
CASSKRGPGTEAFF	TRBV19	TRBJ1-1
CASSLFSGAGELFF	TRBV7-6	TRBJ2-2
CASTPDRGRHTGELFF	TRBV28	TRBJ2-2
CASSGRPPDTQYF	TRBV9	TRBJ2-3
CASSLEGPGEQFF	TRBV5-6	TRBJ2-1
CASSARGRGAGELFF	TRBV19	TRBJ2-2
CASRSRASGSYEQYF	TRBV28	TRBJ2-7
CASSLEVYTVNTEAFF	TRBV7-9	TRBJ1-1
CASSLDIAMGTEAFF	TRBV7-9	TRBJ1-1
CATSRVGPRRTEAFF	TRBV15	TRBJ1-1
CASSLGGSYNQPQHF	TRBV27	TRBJ1-5
CASSSRYRKLNTEAFF	TRBV7-6	TRBJ1-1
CASSVALTTGPMNTEAFF	TRBV9	TRBJ1-1
CASSLASGNTIYF	TRBV14	TRBJ1-3
CASSQQGPRGGYTF	TRBV3-1/TRBV3-2	TRBJ1-2
CASSPTPTGREEPQYF	TRBV18	TRBJ2-5
CASSPEAGTRDEQYF	TRBV11-1	TRBJ2-7
CASSFVGLRDYTF	TRBV7-2	TRBJ1-2
CASRRQGVEANVLTF	TRBV27	TRBJ2-6
CASSPQAGVGQETQYF	TRBV11-3	TRBJ2-5
CASSSPPTGAQYF	TRBV9	TRBJ2-5
CASTLRRQETQYF	TRBV12-3/TRBV12-4	TRBJ2-5
CSVVGESWYGYTF	TRBV29-1	TRBJ1-2
CASLGQAGVDTGELFF	TRBV5-5	TRBJ2-2
CASSLTSGRFGNEQFF	TRBV27	TRBJ2-1
CASSVAHTNTGELFF	TRBV9	TRBJ2-2
CASSYPIQGGKPQHF	TRBV6-5	TRBJ1-5
CSASVSGRTEAFF	TRBV20-1	TRBJ1-1
CASGNTAQGDYGYTF	TRBV12-5	TRBJ1-2
CSASSSYNEQFF	TRBV20-1	TRBJ2-1
CASSLQVNTEAFF	TRBV12-3/TRBV12-4	TRBJ1-1
CASSLWSGYTNSPYEQYF	TRBV5-6	TRBJ2-7
CASSIGGRPANEQFF	TRBV19	TRBJ2-1
CASSQDGWTGELFF	TRBV3-1/TRBV3-2	TRBJ2-2